This entry describes one TCR beta chain. Its antigen remains unidentified. The data originate from a study of OX40 agonist ivuxolimab in advanced cancers. Study details: Over 30% of patients had received prior checkpoint inhibitor therapy.

Profiling relied on immunoSEQ multiplex PCR, and the TCRdb table lists in-frame clones only, not all of them. The sample records 90,000 to 100,000 clones, about nine tenths being singletons. The CDR3 has 15 residues. The V end was cut by 5 bases, the J end by 2 bases, with 13 bases between. Germline-derived CDR1 and CDR2 are SEHNR and FQNEAQ (reference sequence). The study, taken as a whole, reports: Clonal expansion from baseline to week 6 occurred in both CD4+ and CD8+ T cells.

The sample here was CD4+ or CD8+ T cells sorted from blood, taken in a trial of the OX40 agonist ivuxolimab. The clonotype originates from an adult with an advanced solid tumor such as melanoma, head and neck, liver or kidney cancer. This chain joins TRBV7-9 and TRBJ2-1; possibly TRBD1 for D (6 bases). CDR3 sequence reads: CASSLGGHAYNEQFF. The CDR3 DNA sequence: TGTGCCAGCAGCCTTGGGGGACACGCCTACAATGAGCAGTTCTTC.